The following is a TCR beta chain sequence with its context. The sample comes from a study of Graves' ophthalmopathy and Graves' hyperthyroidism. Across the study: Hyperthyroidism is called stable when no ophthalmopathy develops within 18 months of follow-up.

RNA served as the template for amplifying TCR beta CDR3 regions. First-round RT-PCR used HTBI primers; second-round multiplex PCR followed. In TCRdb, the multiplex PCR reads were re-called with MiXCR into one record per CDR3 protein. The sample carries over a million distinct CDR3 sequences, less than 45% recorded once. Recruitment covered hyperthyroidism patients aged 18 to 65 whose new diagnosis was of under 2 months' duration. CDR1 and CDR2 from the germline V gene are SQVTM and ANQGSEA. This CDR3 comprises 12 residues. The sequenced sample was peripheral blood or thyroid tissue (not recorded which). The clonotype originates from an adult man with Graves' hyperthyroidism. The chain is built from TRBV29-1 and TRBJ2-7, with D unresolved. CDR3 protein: CRDRSGSYEQYF. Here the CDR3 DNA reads TGCAGAGATAGAAGTGGCTCCTACGAGCAGTACTTC.